The 12 T cell receptor beta chains below all came from one sample that was sequenced in a study of blood T cell repertoires in COVID-19. Clones were sequenced by immunoSEQ multiplex PCR, and TCRdb holds only the in-frame ones, with some missing. The sample records 250,000 or so clones, roughly 87% being singletons. Sequences were obtained from peripheral blood. Receptors were obtained from a woman between 25 and 40 years old with acute or convalescent COVID-19.

The genes are TRBV5-1 and TRBJ2-7; 9 bases are shared with TRBD2. The trim removed 0 bases at V and 0 bases at J, leaving 4 bases unmatched. The CDR3 runs to 16 residues. Germline loops: CDR1 SGHRS, CDR2 YFSETQ. For the CDR3, the DNA is TGCGCCAGCAGCTTGGGTAGCGGGAGCCGCTCCTACGAGCAGTACTTC. It codes for CASSLGSGSRSYEQYF.

The chain employs TRBV28 and TRBJ2-7, with 9 bases fitting TRBD2. The V and J ends lost 3 bases and 1 base, in that order; junction bases with no gene match: 1. The germline V gene has CDR1 MDHEN and CDR2 SYDVKM. CDR3 size: 14 residues. The chain's CDR3 is CASSFSGSSYEQYF. The CDR3 region has the DNA TGTGCCAGCAGTTTTAGCGGGAGTTCCTACGAGCAGTACTTC.

V gene TRBV19 combines with J gene TRBJ1-4, with TRBD1 as a possible D gene (5 bases). V was pared by 3 bases and J by 3 bases, with 8 bases between. The CDR3 is 14 residues long. Germline CDR1 is LNHDA and CDR2 is SQIVND (reference sequence). The CDR3 DNA reads as TGTGCCAGTAGTATCAGGGCCGCTAATGAAAAACTGTTTTTT. This codes for CASSIRAANEKLFF.

The rearrangement links TRBV7-2 to TRBJ2-2, with 7 bases fitting TRBD2. V trimming: 5 bases; J trimming: 7 bases; junction bases outside the gene matches: 7. In germline, CDR1 is SGHTA, CDR2 FQGNSA. This CDR3 comprises 14 residues. The CDR3 region is CASSPGRGSGELFF. The DNA of the CDR3 is TGTGCCAGCAGCCCAGGACGCGGGAGCGGGGAGCTGTTTTTT.

This clone was found once. This same CDR3 is encoded by further DNA sequences in the sample. V usage is TRBV30 and J usage is TRBJ1-1, with D hard to call. CDR1 and CDR2 (germline): GTSNPN, SVGIG (reference sequence). V was clipped by 2 bases and J by 0 bases, with 7 bases between them. The CDR3 runs to 13 residues. The CDR3 region has the DNA TGTGCCTGGAGTCTCGGGTTGAACACTGAAGCTTTCTTT. It translates to CAWSLGLNTEAFF.

The chain has TRBV10-2 and TRBJ2-7, with TRBD1 matching over 9 bases. The germline gives CDR1 WSHSY, CDR2 SAAADI. This CDR3 comprises 12 residues. V lost 7 bases and J lost 11; bases outside the gene matches: 9. The CDR3 region is CASNTGTGMEYF. The DNA for the CDR3 is TGCGCCAGCAATACCGGGACAGGGATGGAGTACTTC.

This chain uses TRBV6-5 with TRBJ1-2; TRBD1 matches 11 bases. CDR1 and CDR2 from the germline V gene are MNHEY and SVGAGI. V was clipped by 6 bases and J by 8 bases; unmatched bases: 11. This CDR3 is 15 amino acids long. CDR3 residues: CASSPDRGPLGGYTF. CDR3 in DNA: TGTGCCAGCAGCCCGGACAGGGGGCCGTTGGGAGGCTACACCTTC.

The rearrangement links TRBV6-5 to TRBJ2-1, with D perhaps TRBD2 (6 bases). Trimming cost V 2 bases and J 4 bases, with 9 bases left between them. Germline CDR1 reads MNHEY; CDR2 reads SVGAGI. This CDR3 is 14 amino acids long. Written as DNA, the CDR3 is TGTGCCAGCAGTTACGGCGGGATGTACAATGAGCAGTTCTTC. It is translated as CASSYGGMYNEQFF.

The V and J genes are TRBV5-1 and TRBJ1-1, with D tentatively TRBD1 (5 bases). CDR1 SGHRS and CDR2 YFSETQ come from the germline V gene. CDR3 length equals 14 residues. V gave up 3 bases and J gave up 11 bases, with 20 bases separating them. The CDR3 coding sequence is TGCGCCAGCAGCTCAGGACTAGGGACGGGTGAGGCTTTCTTT. Protein product: CASSSGLGTGEAFF.

The chain carries TRBV7-8 and TRBJ2-7; 7 bases fit TRBD2. The CDR3 covers 16 residues. Germline CDR1 is SGHVS and CDR2 is FQNEAQ. V dropped 5 bases and J dropped 0; count of bases not matched to a gene: 10. The CDR3 spells CASSPIASGDSYEQYF. The CDR3 DNA reads TGTGCCAGCAGCCCCATCGCCAGCGGGGACTCCTACGAGCAGTACTTC.

The chain has TRBV19 and TRBJ1-5, with 9 bases lining up with TRBD1. The CDR3 runs 16 residues. Germline values: CDR1 LNHDA, CDR2 SQIVND (reference sequence). J was trimmed by 0 bases and V by 6 bases; bases with no gene match: 6. For the CDR3, the DNA is TGTGCCAGTAGGGGACAGGGCCTTTATAGCAATCAGCCCCAGCATTTT. Amino acid sequence: CASRGQGLYSNQPQHF.

The chain joins TRBV3-1 (or the pseudogene TRBV3-2) to TRBJ2-5, with TRBD2 matching over 7 bases. Looked up from germline, CDR1 is LGHDT and CDR2 is YNNKEL (reference sequence). The CDR3 is made up of 14 amino acids. V dropped 4 bases and J dropped 1; count of bases not matched to a gene: 3. The CDR3 region has the DNA TGTGCCAGCAGCCCCCGGACTAGCCAAGAGACCCAGTACTTC. This codes for CASSPRTSQETQYF.